These T cell receptor beta chains were read from a single sample in a study of T-cell memory formation after mild COVID-19. TCRdb reprocessed the 5' RACE reads with MiXCR, giving one entry per CDR3 protein. Of roughly 180,000 distinct CDR3 sequences listed, roughly 11% were seen once; the top ten hold about 3.8%. Sequenced material: PBMCs or a T cell subset sorted from them (not recorded which). Receptors were obtained from a man aged 18 to 29 who had mild COVID-19 (a few samples of this study predate the infection). Cell type and time point are not known. The conserved cysteine and the conserved F or W are not part of the CDR3 here. Fields, in order: CDR3 length, V gene, J gene, CDR3 protein.

length: 14
V: TRBV4-1
J: TRBJ1-4
CDR3: ASSHTEGGRAEKLF

length: 11
V: TRBV6-1
J: TRBJ1-5
CDR3: ASSRGGIQPQH

length: 10
V: TRBV18
J: TRBJ1-1
CDR3: ASSSYPPEAF

length: 12
V: TRBV29-1
J: TRBJ2-6
CDR3: SVDPGSGANVLT

length: 11
V: TRBV6-2/TRBV6-3
J: TRBJ2-5
CDR3: ASSYTPFGTQY

length: 15
V: TRBV5-1
J: TRBJ2-5
CDR3: ASSLAGGQDTPTTQY

length: 14
V: TRBV7-6
J: TRBJ2-1
CDR3: ASSLAPSATGLEQF

length: 11
V: TRBV20-1
J: TRBJ1-5
CDR3: SASRQDNQPQH

length: 12
V: TRBV7-2
J: TRBJ1-1
CDR3: ASSPGRLNTEAF

length: 10
V: TRBV10-2
J: TRBJ1-1
CDR3: ASTEMNTEAF

length: 13
V: TRBV6-6
J: TRBJ2-7
CDR3: ASSYRVNPTYEQY

length: 10
V: TRBV9
J: TRBJ2-2
CDR3: ASSKFTGELF

length: 14
V: TRBV5-1
J: TRBJ2-1
CDR3: ASSPGGGDWTNEQF

length: 13
V: TRBV12-3/TRBV12-4
J: TRBJ2-3
CDR3: ASSLAVHSTDTQY

length: 12
V: TRBV29-1
J: TRBJ1-2
CDR3: SVAWDIRIYGYT